What follows are 17 T cell receptor beta chains derived from one specimen sequenced in a study of blood T cell repertoires in COVID-19 (dated by TCRdb to about 2020). Libraries were built with the immunoSEQ multiplex PCR assay. TCRdb retrieved this table from immuneACCESS and kept in-frame rearrangements only. Not all clones are present; in checked studies, unresolved V genes account for under half, and no reason is known for the remainder. The sample table contains 470,000 or so clones; only one count was recorded for about 89% of them. The ten largest clones represent approximately 4.5% of the sample. Source material: peripheral blood. These receptors were collected from a woman aged 25 to 45 with acute or convalescent COVID-19.

The rearrangement links TRBV3-1 (or the pseudogene TRBV3-2) to TRBJ2-5, with 9 bases fitting TRBD2. CDR1 and CDR2 (germline): LGHDT, YNNKEL (reference sequence). J gave up 3 bases and V 4 bases, and 6 bases lay outside the gene matches. The CDR3 loop spans 15 amino acids. CDR3 residues: CASSPEAGGKETQYF. Written as DNA, the CDR3 is TGTGCCAGCAGCCCCGAGGCGGGGGGGAAAGAGACCCAGTACTTC.

This sequence joins TRBV6-2 or TRBV6-3 and TRBJ2-2, with 8 bases lining up with TRBD2. Germline CDR1 is MNHEY and CDR2 is SVGEGT. The CDR3 is made up of 15 amino acids. With 5 bases clipped from V and 3 bases from J, the junction kept 5 bases outside the gene matches. The CDR3 coding sequence is TGTGCCAGCAGTCCCGGGGGGGCCCACACCGGGGAGCTGTTTTTT. The encoded protein is CASSPGGAHTGELFF.

The chain has TRBV12-3 or TRBV12-4 and TRBJ2-5; D might be TRBD2 (5 bases). The CDR3 has 13 residues. V lost 2 bases and J 3 bases, leaving 7 bases between the germline ends. This CDR3 reads CASSLRAEETQYF. DNA of the CDR3: TGTGCCAGCAGTTTACGAGCGGAAGAGACCCAGTACTTC.

As for this clone: Other DNA sequences in this specimen translate into the identical CDR3. The chain joins TRBV6-5 to TRBJ1-5; TRBD1 aligns across 7 bases. CDR1 is MNHEY and CDR2 is SVGAGI in the germline V gene. The length of the CDR3 is 15 residues. Trimming took 6 bases from V and 2 from J; bases not matched to a gene: 7. The CDR3 sequence is CASSTTGLGNQPQHF. For the CDR3, the DNA is TGTGCCAGCAGCACGACAGGGTTGGGCAATCAGCCCCAGCATTTT.

This chain links TRBV13 with TRBJ1-2, with a weak D call TRBD1 (5 bases). Germline CDR1 reads PRHDT; CDR2 reads FYEKMQ (reference sequence). CDR3 size: 13 residues. Trimming removed 0 bases at V and 6 bases at J, with 8 bases between. CDR3 residues: CASSLGRDNGYTF. The CDR3 DNA reads TGTGCCAGCAGCTTAGGCAGGGATAATGGCTACACCTTC.

The gene calls are TRBV19 and TRBJ2-5, with D possibly TRBD1 on 6 matching bases. CDR3 length equals 13 residues. The ends were cut back, 4 bases at V and 2 bases at J, with 8 bases in the middle. Germline V gives CDR1 LNHDA, CDR2 SQIVND (reference sequence). The CDR3 nucleotides read TGTGCCAGTAGTAGGACAGTTCAAGAGACCCAGTACTTC. Translated, it gives CASSRTVQETQYF.

The V call is TRBV19, the J call TRBJ1-1; tentatively, D is TRBD1 (5 bases). In germline, CDR1 is LNHDA, CDR2 SQIVND (reference sequence). The V and J ends lost 4 bases and 7 bases respectively, with 10 bases between them. This CDR3 has 12 amino acids. CDR3 nucleotide sequence: TGTGCCAGTAGTACGCAGGGCATTGAAGCTTTCTTT. Amino acid sequence: CASSTQGIEAFF.

This chain uses TRBV19 with TRBJ1-2, with D tentatively TRBD1 (6 bases). The V gene lost 3 bases and the J gene lost 4 bases, with 18 bases spanning the gap. CDR3 length equals 16 residues. The germline V gene encodes CDR1 LNHDA and CDR2 SQIVND (reference sequence). CDR3 DNA: TGTGCCAGTAGTATGTGGGGCGGGGGCGCCGGCTATGGCTACACCTTC. It is translated as CASSMWGGGAGYGYTF.

The chain is built from TRBV7-9 and TRBJ1-4; TRBD1 is a possible D gene (6 bases). CDR1 SEHNR and CDR2 FQNEAQ come from the germline V gene (reference sequence). The CDR3 totals 14 residues. V was shortened by 7 bases and J by 3 bases, with 12 bases between the two germline ends. The CDR3 protein is CASIGTRANEKLFF. The CDR3 nucleotides are TGTGCCAGCATCGGGACAAGGGCTAATGAAAAACTGTTTTTT.

The chain links TRBV7-2 to TRBJ2-7; the D gene is possibly TRBD2 (6 bases). Between the trimmed V and J ends, which lost 2 bases and 6 bases, there was a span of 20 bases. In germline, CDR1 is SGHTA, CDR2 FQGNSA. The CDR3 totals 16 residues. In DNA, the CDR3 is TGTGCCAGCAGCTTAAGTCGCGGCGGGGCCTCGGGCGAGCAGTACTTC. Translated, it gives CASSLSRGGASGEQYF.

The chain is built from TRBV4-2 and TRBJ1-5; 7 nucleotides agree with TRBD1. Trimming at V came to 1 base and at J to 6 bases, leaving 9 bases not matched to a gene. CDR1 and CDR2 (germline): LGHNA, YNFKEQ. The CDR3 length is 16 residues. The CDR3 region is CASSQALDRETQPQHF. Written as DNA, the CDR3 is TGTGCCAGCAGCCAAGCCCTCGACAGGGAGACTCAGCCCCAGCATTTT.

This chain links TRBV10-1 with TRBJ2-5, with no clear D. V was clipped by 0 bases and J by 7 bases, with 9 bases between them. This CDR3 spans 13 amino acids. Germline V gene sequence: CDR1 WNHNN, CDR2 SYGVQD (reference sequence). CDR3 amino acids: CASSESNPGTQYF. The CDR3, as DNA: TGCGCCAGCAGTGAGTCTAACCCCGGGACCCAGTACTTC.

This clone was seen a few times. The chain carries TRBV11-2 and TRBJ2-7, with D possibly matching TRBD1 (6 bases). Trimming cost V 5 bases and J 4 bases, with 9 bases left between them. The CDR3 has 12 residues. Germline CDR1 reads SGHAT; CDR2 reads FQNNGV. The CDR3 here is CASSEQGYEQYF. CDR3 nucleotides: TGTGCCAGCAGCGAACAGGGTTACGAGCAGTACTTC.

The chain links TRBV11-2 to TRBJ2-2; TRBD2 matches 9 bases. J lost 1 base, V lost 7 bases, and 4 bases had no gene match. Germline CDR1 and CDR2: SGHAT and FQNNGV. This CDR3 is built from 15 residues. The DNA of the CDR3 is TGTGCCAGCACCCGCGGGGGGGTGAACACCGGGGAGCTGTTTTTT. It translates to CASTRGGVNTGELFF.

The chain joins TRBV11-2 to TRBJ2-1, with no clear D. Germline V gene lookup returns CDR1 SGHAT and CDR2 FQNNGV. The CDR3 runs 15 residues. Between the trimmed V and J ends, which lost 2 bases and 5 bases, there was a span of 13 bases. The CDR3 loop is CASSLKTAADNEQFF. In DNA form, the CDR3 reads TGTGCCAGCAGCTTAAAGACGGCGGCAGACAATGAGCAGTTCTTC.

The genes are TRBV28 and TRBJ1-2; D unresolved. V lost 10 bases and J lost 1, with 19 bases in between. This CDR3 is 15 amino acids long. Germline loops: CDR1 MDHEN, CDR2 SYDVKM. The CDR3 nucleotides read TGTGCCACCAACCCCCATCAGGCTAATAACTATGGCTACACCTTC. It yields the protein CATNPHQANNYGYTF.

This clone was detected only a few times. The chain carries TRBV15 and TRBJ2-7, with D possibly TRBD1 on 5 matching bases. The length of the CDR3 is 15 residues. Trimming left V 0 bases short and J 1 base short, with 10 bases between. Germline CDR1 and CDR2: LNHNV and YYDKDF (reference sequence). CDR3 nucleotide sequence: TGTGCCACCAGCAGAGAAGGGGTAGGGTCCTACGAGCAGTACTTC. Protein product: CATSREGVGSYEQYF.